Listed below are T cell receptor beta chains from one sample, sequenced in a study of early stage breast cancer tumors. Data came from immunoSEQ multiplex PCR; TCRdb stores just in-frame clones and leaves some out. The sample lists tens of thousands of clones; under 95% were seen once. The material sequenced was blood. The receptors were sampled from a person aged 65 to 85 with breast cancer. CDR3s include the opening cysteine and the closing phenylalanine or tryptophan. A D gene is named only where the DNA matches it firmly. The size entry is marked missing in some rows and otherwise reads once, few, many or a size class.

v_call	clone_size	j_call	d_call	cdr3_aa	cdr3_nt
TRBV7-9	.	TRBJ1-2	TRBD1	CASSLAGTGGNGYTF	TGTGCCAGCAGCTTAGCCGGGACAGGGGGCAATGGCTACACCTTC
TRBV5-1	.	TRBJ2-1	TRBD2	CASSLGTSGRAVNEQFF	TGCGCCAGCAGCCTGGGGACTAGCGGGAGGGCCGTTAATGAGCAGTTCTTC
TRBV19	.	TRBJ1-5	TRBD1	CASKGTGYSNQPQHF	TGTGCCAGTAAGGGGACAGGGTATAGCAATCAGCCCCAGCATTTT
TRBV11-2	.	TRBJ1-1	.	CASSLRSWQGRNTEAFF	TGTGCCAGCAGCTTACGCTCTTGGCAGGGGAGGAACACTGAAGCTTTCTTT
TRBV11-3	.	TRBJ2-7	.	CASSLDRTGEQYF	TGTGCCAGCAGCTTAGATCGGACTGGCGAGCAGTACTTC
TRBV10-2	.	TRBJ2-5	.	CASSVRGQETQYF	TGCGCCAGCAGTGTGCGGGGACAAGAGACCCAGTACTTC
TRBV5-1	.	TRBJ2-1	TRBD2	CASSLAGLAGWNEQFF	TGCGCCAGCAGCTTGGCTGGACTAGCGGGATGGAATGAGCAGTTCTTC
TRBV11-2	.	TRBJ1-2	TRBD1	CASSFGRDRGLSNYGYTF	TGTGCCAGCAGTTTCGGCCGGGACAGGGGGCTCTCTAACTATGGCTACACCTTC
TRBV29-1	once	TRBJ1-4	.	CSVEDPQISTNEKLFF	TGCAGCGTTGAAGATCCCCAGATTTCAACTAATGAAAAACTGTTTTTT
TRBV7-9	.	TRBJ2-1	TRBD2	CASSLPAGGFSYNEQFF	TGTGCCAGCAGCTTACCAGCCGGGGGGTTCTCCTACAATGAGCAGTTCTTC
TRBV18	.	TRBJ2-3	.	CASSPGDTATDTQYF	TGTGCCAGCTCACCGGGGGACACGGCCACAGATACGCAGTATTTT
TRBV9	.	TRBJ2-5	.	CASSTGTYQETQYF	TGTGCCAGCAGCACCGGGACATACCAAGAGACCCAGTACTTC
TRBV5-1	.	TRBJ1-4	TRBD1	CASSLPDRENEKLFF	TGCGCCAGCAGCTTGCCGGACAGGGAAAATGAAAAACTGTTTTTT
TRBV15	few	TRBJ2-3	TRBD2	CATSRVAGGTDTQYF	TGTGCCACCAGCAGAGTAGCGGGAGGGACAGATACGCAGTATTTT
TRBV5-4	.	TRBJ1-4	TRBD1	CASSLKTGAGNEKLFF	TGTGCCAGCAGCTTGAAGACAGGGGCGGGTAATGAAAAACTGTTTTTT
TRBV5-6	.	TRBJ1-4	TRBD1	CASSLVGQGSVKLFF	TGTGCCAGCAGCTTGGTGGGACAGGGGTCTGTAAAACTGTTTTTT
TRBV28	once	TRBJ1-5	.	CASSSGNRNQPQHF	TGTGCCAGCAGTTCAGGGAATCGGAATCAGCCCCAGCATTTT
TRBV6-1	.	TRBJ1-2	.	CASSGPGQLYGYTF	TGTGCCAGCAGTGGACCCGGACAGCTCTATGGCTACACCTTC
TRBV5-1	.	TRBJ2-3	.	CASYRGAGTDTQYF	TGCGCCAGCTATCGTGGGGCTGGCACAGATACGCAGTATTTT
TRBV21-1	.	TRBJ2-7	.	CASSSEEDFYEQYF	TGTGCCAGCAGCTCTGAGGAGGATTTCTACGAGCAGTACTTC
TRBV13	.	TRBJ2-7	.	CASSLADSSYEQYF	TGTGCCAGCAGCTTAGCTGACAGCTCCTACGAGCAGTACTTC
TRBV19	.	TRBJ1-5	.	CASTSRGVGQPQHF	TGTGCCAGTACAAGTCGGGGGGTCGGACAGCCCCAGCATTTT
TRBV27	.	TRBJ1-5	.	CASSLGRNSNQPQHF	TGTGCCAGCAGTTTAGGGCGAAATAGCAATCAGCCCCAGCATTTT
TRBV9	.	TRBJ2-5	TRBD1	CASSVALGQGRVETQYF	TGTGCCAGCAGCGTAGCCCTAGGACAGGGACGGGTAGAGACCCAGTACTTC
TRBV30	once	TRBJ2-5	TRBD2	CAWSRSGGALGTQYF	TGTGCCTGGAGCCGTAGCGGGGGGGCCTTGGGGACCCAGTACTTC
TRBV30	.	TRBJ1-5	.	CAWSVQGQPQHF	TGTGCCTGGAGTGTACAGGGCCAGCCCCAGCATTTT
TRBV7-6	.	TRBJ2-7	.	CASSLDSGDEQYF	TGTGCCAGCAGCTTAGACTCGGGGGACGAGCAGTACTTC
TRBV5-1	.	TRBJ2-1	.	CASSSQGTTYNEQFF	TGCGCCAGCAGCTCCCAGGGCACTACCTACAATGAGCAGTTCTTC
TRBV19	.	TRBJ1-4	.	CASNPSGRANEKLFF	TGTGCCAGTAATCCGTCCGGGAGGGCTAATGAAAAACTGTTTTTT
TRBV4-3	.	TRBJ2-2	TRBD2	CASSHSGGATGELFF	TGCGCCAGCAGCCATAGCGGGGGGGCCACCGGGGAGCTGTTTTTT
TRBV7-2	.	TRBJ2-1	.	CASSFTSGNEQFF	TGTGCCAGCAGCTTTACGTCAGGCAATGAGCAGTTCTTC
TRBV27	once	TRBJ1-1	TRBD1	CASSSRQGMNTEAFF	TGTGCCAGCAGTTCCCGACAGGGGATGAACACTGAAGCTTTCTTT
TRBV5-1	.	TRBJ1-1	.	CASSLNTIRGAEAFF	TGCGCCAGCAGCTTGAATACAATCCGGGGAGCTGAAGCTTTCTTT
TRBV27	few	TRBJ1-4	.	CAATRDEKLFF	TGTGCCGCAACCAGGGATGAAAAACTGTTTTTT
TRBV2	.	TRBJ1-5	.	CARRTSQHF	TGTGCCAGAAGGACAAGCCAGCATTTT
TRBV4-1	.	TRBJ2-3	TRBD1	CASSQDGTGYITDTQYF	TGCGCCAGCAGCCAAGACGGGACAGGATACATCACAGATACGCAGTATTTT
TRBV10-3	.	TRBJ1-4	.	CAISEERQFANEKLFF	TGTGCCATCAGTGAGGAGCGACAGTTTGCTAATGAAAAACTGTTTTTT
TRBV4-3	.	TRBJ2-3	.	CASSQDFWGETDTQYF	TGCGCCAGCAGCCAAGATTTCTGGGGAGAAACAGATACGCAGTATTTT
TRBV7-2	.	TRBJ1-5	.	CASSLDGDLNQPQHF	TGTGCCAGCAGCTTAGACGGGGATCTCAATCAGCCCCAGCATTTT
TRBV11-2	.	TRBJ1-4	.	CASSLTTTNEKLFF	TGTGCCAGCAGCTTAACTACAACTAATGAAAAACTGTTTTTT
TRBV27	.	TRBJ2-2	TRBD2	CASTPLVAGGSDTGELFF	TGTGCCAGCACACCGTTGGTAGCGGGAGGGAGTGACACCGGGGAGCTGTTTTTT
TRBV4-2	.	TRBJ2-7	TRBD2	CASSQDFSGWSYEQYF	TGTGCCAGCAGCCAAGATTTTAGCGGGTGGTCCTACGAGCAGTACTTC
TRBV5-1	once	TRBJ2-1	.	CASSLWRSSYNEQFF	TGCGCCAGCAGCTTGTGGAGGAGCTCCTACAATGAGCAGTTCTTC
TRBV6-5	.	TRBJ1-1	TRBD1	CASSTRDRLIF	TGTGCCAGCAGCACGCGGGACAGACTAATCTTT
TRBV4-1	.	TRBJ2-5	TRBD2	CASSRLTGVTSGSKTQYF	TGCGCCAGCAGCCGTTTGACTGGGGTGACTAGCGGGTCAAAGACCCAGTACTTC
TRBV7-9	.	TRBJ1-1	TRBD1	CASSFGDRVNTEAFF	TGTGCCAGCAGCTTTGGGGACAGGGTCAACACTGAAGCTTTCTTT
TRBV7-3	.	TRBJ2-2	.	CASSLDAPWPGELFF	TGTGCCAGCAGCTTAGATGCACCATGGCCCGGGGAGCTGTTTTTT
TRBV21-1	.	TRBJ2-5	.	CASSIVPKRETQYF	TGTGCCAGCAGCATAGTACCCAAACGAGAGACCCAGTACTTC
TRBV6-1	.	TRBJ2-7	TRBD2	CASSVTPGGSYEQYF	TGTGCCAGCAGTGTGACACCCGGGGGGTCCTACGAGCAGTACTTC
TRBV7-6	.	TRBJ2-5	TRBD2	CASSLVLAGGETQYF	TGTGCCAGCAGCTTAGTACTAGCGGGGGGGGAGACCCAGTACTTC
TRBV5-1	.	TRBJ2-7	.	CASSAGSYEQYF	TGCGCCAGCAGCGCCGGGTCTTACGAGCAGTACTTC
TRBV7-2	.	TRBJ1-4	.	CASRPPGGEKLFF	TGTGCCAGCAGACCCCCGGGGGGGGAAAAACTGTTTTTT
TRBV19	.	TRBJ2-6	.	CASSQITSGGANVLTF	TGTGCCAGTAGCCAGATCACTAGTGGTGGGGCCAACGTCCTGACTTTC
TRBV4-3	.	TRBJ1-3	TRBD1	CASSPQTGGGNTIYF	TGCGCCAGCAGCCCACAGACAGGGGGTGGAAACACCATATATTTT
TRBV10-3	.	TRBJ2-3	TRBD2	CAISALAGVSTDTQYF	TGTGCCATCAGCGCTCTAGCGGGGGTTTCAACAGATACGCAGTATTTT
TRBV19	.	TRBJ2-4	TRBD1	CASSLGTGGEWAKNIQYF	TGTGCCAGTAGTTTGGGGACAGGGGGCGAGTGGGCCAAAAACATTCAGTACTTC